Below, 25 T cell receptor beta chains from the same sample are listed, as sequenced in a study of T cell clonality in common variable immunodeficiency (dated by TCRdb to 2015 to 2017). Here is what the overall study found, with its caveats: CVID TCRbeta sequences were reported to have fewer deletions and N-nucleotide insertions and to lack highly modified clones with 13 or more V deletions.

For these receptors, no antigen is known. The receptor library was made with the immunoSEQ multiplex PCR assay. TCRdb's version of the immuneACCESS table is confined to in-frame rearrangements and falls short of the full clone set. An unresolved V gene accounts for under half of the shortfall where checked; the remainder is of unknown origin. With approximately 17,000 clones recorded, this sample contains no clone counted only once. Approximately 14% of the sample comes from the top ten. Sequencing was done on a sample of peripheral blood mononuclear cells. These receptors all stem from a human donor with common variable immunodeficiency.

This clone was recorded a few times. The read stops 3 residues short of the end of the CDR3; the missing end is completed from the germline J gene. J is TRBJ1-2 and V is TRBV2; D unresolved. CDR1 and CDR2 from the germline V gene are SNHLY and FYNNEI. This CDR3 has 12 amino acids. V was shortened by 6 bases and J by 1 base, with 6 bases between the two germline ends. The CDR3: CASSTVNYGYTF. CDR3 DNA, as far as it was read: TGTGCCAGCAGCACAGTTAACTATGGC.

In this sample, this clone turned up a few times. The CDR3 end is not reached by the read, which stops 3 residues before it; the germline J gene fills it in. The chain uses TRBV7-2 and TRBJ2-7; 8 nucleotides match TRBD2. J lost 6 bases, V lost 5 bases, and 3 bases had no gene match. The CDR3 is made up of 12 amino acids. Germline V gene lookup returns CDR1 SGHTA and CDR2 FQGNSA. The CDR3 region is CASSGSGIEQYF. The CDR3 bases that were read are TGTGCCAGCAGCGGTAGCGGGATCGAG.

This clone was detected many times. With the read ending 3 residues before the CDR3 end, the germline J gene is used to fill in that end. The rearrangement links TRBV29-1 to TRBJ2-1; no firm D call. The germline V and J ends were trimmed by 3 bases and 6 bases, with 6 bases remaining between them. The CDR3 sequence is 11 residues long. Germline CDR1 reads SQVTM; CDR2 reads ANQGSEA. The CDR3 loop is CSVDELNEQFF. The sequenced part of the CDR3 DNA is TGCAGCGTTGACGAGCTCAATGAG.

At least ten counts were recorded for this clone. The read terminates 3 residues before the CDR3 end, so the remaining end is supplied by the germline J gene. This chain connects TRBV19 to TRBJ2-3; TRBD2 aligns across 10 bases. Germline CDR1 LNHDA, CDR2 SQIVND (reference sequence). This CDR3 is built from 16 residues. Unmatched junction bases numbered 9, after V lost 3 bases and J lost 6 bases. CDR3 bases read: TGTGCCAGTAGTATGTACAGCGGGAGGGCCGGCGATACG. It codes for CASSMYSGRAGDT. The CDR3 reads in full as CASSMYSGRAGDTQYF.

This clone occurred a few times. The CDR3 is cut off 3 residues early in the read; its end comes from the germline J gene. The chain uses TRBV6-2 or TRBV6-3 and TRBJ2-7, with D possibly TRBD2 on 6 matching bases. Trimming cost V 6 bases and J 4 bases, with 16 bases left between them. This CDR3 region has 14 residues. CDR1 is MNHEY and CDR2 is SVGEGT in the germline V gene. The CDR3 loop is CASRTTRKAYEQYF. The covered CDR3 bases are TGTGCCAGCAGAACGACTAGGAAAGCTTACGAG.

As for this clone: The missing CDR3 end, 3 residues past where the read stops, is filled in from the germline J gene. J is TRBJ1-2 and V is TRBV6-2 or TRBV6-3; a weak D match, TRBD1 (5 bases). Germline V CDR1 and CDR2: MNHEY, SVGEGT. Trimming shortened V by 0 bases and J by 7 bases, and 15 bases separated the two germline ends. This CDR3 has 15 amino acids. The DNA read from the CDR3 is TGTGCCAGCAGTTACTCGGGGGGGATGGGCGCTGGC. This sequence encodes CASSYSGGMGAG. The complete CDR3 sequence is CASSYSGGMGAGYTF.

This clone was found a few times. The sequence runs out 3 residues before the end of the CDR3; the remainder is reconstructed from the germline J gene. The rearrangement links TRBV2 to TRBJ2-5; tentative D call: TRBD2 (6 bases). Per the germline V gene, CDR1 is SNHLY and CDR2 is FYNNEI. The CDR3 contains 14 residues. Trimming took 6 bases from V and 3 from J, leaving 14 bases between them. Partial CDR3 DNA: TGTGCCAGCAGCCCGGGACTCCCGAAAGAGACC. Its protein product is CASSPGLPKET. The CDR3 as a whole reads CASSPGLPKETQYF.

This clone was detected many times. CDR3 sequence reads: CSPQVQDRGRETQYF. The covered CDR3 bases are TGCAGCCCACAGGTCCAGGACAGGGGGCGAGAGACC. The V and J genes are TRBV29-1 and TRBJ2-5; TRBD1 aligns across 11 bases. The DNA ends 3 residues before the CDR3 does, and the rest of the CDR3 is filled in from the germline J gene. The V and J ends lost 8 bases and 4 bases, in that order; junction bases with no gene match: 12. This CDR3 comprises 15 residues. Per the germline V gene, CDR1 is SQVTM and CDR2 is ANQGSEA.

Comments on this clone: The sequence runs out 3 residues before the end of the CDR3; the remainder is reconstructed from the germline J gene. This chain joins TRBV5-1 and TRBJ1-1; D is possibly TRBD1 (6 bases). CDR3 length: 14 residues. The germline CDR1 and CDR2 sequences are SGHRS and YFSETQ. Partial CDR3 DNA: TGCGCCAGCAGCTTGACCGGGACACCCGCAGAA. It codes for CASSLTGTPAE. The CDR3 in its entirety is CASSLTGTPAEAFF.

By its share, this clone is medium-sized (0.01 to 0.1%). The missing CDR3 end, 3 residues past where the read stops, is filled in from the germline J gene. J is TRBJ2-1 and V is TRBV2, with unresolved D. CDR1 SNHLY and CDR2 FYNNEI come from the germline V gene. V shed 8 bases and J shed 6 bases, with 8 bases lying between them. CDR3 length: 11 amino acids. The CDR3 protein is CASAQVNEQFF. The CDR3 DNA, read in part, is TGTGCCAGCGCTCAGGTCAATGAG.

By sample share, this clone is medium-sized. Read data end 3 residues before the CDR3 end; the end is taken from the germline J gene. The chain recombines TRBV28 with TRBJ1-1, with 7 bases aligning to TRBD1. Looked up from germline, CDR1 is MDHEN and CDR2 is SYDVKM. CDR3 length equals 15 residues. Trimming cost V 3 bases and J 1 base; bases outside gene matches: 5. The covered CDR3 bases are TGTGCCAGCAGTTTTACAGGGGCCGCGAACACTGAA. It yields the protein CASSFTGAANTE. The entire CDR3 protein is CASSFTGAANTEAFF.

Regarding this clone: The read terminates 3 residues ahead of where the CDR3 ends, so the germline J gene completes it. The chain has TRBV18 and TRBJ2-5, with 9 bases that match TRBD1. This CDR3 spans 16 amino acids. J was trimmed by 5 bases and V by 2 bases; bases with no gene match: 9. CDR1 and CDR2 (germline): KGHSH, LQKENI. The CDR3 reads CASSPKRTGASETQYF. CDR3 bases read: TGTGCCAGCTCACCAAAAAGGACAGGGGCGAGCGAGACC.

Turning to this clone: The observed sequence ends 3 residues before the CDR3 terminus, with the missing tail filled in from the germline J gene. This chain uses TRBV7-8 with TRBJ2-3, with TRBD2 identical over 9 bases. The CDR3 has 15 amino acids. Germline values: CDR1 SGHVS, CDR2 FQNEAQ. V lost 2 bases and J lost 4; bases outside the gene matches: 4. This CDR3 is CASSLWAGGSDTQYF. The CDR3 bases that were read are TGTGCCAGCAGCTTATGGGCGGGGGGGTCAGATACG.

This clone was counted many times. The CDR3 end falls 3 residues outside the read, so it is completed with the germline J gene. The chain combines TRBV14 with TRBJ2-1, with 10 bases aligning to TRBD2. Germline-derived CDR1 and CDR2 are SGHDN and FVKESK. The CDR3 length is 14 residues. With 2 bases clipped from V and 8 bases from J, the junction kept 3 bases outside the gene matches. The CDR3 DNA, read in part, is TGTGCCAGCAGCCAACTAGCGGGAGCATATGAG. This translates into CASSQLAGAYE. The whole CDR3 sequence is CASSQLAGAYEQFF.

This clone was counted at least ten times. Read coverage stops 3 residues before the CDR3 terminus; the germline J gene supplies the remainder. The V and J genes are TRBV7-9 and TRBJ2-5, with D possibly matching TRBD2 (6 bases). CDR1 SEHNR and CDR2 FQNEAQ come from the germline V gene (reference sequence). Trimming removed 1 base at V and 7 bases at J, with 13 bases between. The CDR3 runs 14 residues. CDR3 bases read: TGTGCCAGCAGCTTAGATGGAGGGTTCGGGACC. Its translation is CASSLDGGFGT. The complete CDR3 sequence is CASSLDGGFGTQYF.

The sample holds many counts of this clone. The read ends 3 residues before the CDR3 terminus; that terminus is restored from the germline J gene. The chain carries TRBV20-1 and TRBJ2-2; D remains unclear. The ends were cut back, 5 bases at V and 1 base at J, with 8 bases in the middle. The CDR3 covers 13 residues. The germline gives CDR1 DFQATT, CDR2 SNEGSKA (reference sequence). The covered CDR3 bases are TGCAGTGCTCCGTCCAGGAACACCGGGGAG. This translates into CSAPSRNTGE. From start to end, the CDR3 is CSAPSRNTGELFF.

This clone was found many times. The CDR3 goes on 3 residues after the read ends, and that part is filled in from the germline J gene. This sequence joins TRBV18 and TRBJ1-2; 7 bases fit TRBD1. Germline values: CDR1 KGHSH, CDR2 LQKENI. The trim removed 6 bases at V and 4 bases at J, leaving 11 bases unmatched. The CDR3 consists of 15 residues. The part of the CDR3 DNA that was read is TGTGCCAGCTCTCCCGACAGGGACTTCGCCTATGGC. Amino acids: CASSPDRDFAYG. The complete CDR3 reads CASSPDRDFAYGYTF.

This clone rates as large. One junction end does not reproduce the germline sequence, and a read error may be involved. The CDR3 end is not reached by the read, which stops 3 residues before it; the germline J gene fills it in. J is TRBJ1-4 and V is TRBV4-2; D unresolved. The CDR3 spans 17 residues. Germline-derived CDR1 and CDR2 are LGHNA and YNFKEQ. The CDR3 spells CASSPQKGTSTNEKLFF. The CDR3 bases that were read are TGCGCCAGCAGCCCCCAAAAAGGCACCTCAACTAATGAAAAA.

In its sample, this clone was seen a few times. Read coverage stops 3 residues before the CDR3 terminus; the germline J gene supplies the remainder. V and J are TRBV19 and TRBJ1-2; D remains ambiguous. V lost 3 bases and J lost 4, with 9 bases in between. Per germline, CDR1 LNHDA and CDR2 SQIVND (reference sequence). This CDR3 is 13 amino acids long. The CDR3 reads CASSIDLSYGYTF. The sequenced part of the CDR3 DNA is TGTGCCAGTAGTATCGACTTGAGCTATGGC.

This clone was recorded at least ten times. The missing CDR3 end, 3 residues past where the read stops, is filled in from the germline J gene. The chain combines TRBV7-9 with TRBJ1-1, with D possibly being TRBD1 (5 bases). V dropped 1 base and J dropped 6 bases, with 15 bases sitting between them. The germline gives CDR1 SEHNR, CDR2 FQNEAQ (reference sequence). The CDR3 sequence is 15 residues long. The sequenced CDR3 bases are TGTGCCAGCAGCTTAGATCCGGGACTGTGGGCTGAA. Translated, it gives CASSLDPGLWAE. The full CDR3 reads CASSLDPGLWAEAFF. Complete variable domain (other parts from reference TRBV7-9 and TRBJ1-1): DTGVSQNPRHKITKRGQNVTFRCDPISEHNRLYWYRQTLGQGPEFLTYFQNEAQLEKSRLLSDRFSAERPKGSFSTLEIQRTEQGDSAMYLCASSLDPGLWAEAFFGQGTRLTVV.

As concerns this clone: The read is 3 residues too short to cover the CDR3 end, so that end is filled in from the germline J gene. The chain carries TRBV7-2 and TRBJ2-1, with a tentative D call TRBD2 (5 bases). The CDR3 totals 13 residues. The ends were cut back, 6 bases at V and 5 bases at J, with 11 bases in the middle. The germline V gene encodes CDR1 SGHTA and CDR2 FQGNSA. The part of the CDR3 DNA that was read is TGTGCCAGCAGGGGTAGCGTACACAATGAG. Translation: CASRGSVHNE. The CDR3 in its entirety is CASRGSVHNEQFF.

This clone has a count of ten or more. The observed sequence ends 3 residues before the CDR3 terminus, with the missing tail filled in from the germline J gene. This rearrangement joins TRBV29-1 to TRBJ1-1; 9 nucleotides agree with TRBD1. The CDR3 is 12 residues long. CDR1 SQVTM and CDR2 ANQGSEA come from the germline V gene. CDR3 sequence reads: CSVEGTGSSAFF. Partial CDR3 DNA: TGCAGCGTTGAGGGGACAGGGTCATCA.

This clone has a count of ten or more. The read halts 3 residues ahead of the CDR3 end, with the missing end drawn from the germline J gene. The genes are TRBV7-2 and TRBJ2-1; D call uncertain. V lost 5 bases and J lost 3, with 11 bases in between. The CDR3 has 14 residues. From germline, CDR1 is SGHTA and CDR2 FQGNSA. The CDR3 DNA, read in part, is TGTGCCAGCAGCGTGAACGGTCTCTACAATGAG. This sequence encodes CASSVNGLYNE. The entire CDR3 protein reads CASSVNGLYNEQFF.

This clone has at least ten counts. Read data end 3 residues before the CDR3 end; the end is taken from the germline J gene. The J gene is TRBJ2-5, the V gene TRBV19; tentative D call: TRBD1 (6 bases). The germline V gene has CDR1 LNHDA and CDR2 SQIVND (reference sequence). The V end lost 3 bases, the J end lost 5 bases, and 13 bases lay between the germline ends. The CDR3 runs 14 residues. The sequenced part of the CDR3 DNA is TGTGCCAGTAGTATTACAGGGTTCTCGGAGACC. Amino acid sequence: CASSITGFSET. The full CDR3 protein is CASSITGFSETQYF.

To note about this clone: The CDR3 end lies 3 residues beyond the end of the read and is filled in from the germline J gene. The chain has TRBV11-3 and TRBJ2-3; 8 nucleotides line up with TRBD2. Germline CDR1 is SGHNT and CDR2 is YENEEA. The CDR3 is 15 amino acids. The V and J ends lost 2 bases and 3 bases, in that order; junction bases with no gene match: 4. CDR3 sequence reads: CASSLTASGTDTQYF. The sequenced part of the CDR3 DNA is TGTGCCAGCAGCTTAACGGCTAGCGGGACAGATACG.